One TCR beta chain is described in this entry. Its target is unknown. This CDR3 is built from 13 residues. Germline V gene lookup returns CDR1 SGHDN and CDR2 FVKESK. V trimming: 4 bases; J trimming: 7 bases; junction bases outside the gene matches: 6. The sample comes from a study of cytomegalovirus exposure and HLA in healthy donors. General observations from the study: The authors judged a highly shared variant cluster likely a sequencing artifact. In a later analysis, TCR beta V- and J-gene trimming was associated with a missense DCLRE1C variant.

Researchers ran the PCR with 60 Vbeta and 13 Jbeta primers. The repertoire was sequenced with immunoSEQ multiplex PCR; TCRdb's copy has only in-frame clones and lacks some. The sample includes 100,000 or so clones, approximately 80% of them seen just once. This TCR derives from a man aged 30 to 45 in good health and CMV-seronegative. The chain uses TRBV14 and TRBJ1-2; 7 positions agree with TRBD1. The sequenced material came from PBMCs. CDR3 residues: CASSPQDRVGYTF. Here the CDR3 DNA reads TGTGCCAGCAGCCCGCAAGACAGGGTTGGCTACACCTTC. Drawing the rest from reference TRBV14 and TRBJ1-2, the complete variable domain is EAGVTQFPSHSVIEKGQTVTLRCDPISGHDNLYWYRRVMGKEIKFLLHFVKESKQDESGMPNNRFLAERTGGTYSTLKVQPAELEDSGVYFCASSPQDRVGYTFGSGTRLTVV.